This entry lists 10 T cell receptor beta chains sequenced from one sample in a study of blood T cell repertoires in COVID-19. Sequencing used immunoSEQ multiplex PCR; TCRdb keeps in-frame clones, though not all of them. The profile shows about 190,000 clones, almost 90% of them singletons. Sequences were obtained from peripheral blood. The receptors were sampled from a man aged 50 to 59 with acute or convalescent COVID-19.

This clone came up once. V is TRBV7-3 and J is TRBJ1-1; 7 bases fit TRBD1. The CDR3 loop spans 13 amino acids. The germline V gene has CDR1 SGHTA and CDR2 FQGTGA. V lost 4 bases, J lost 5 bases, and 4 bases stayed unmatched. DNA of the CDR3: TGTGCCAGCAGCTCACAGGGGCGGACTGAAGCTTTCTTT. The encoded protein is CASSSQGRTEAFF. Looking up the rest from reference TRBV7-3 and TRBJ1-1 gives the full variable domain: GAGVSQTPSNKVTEKGKYVELRCDPISGHTALYWYRQSLGQGPEFLIYFQGTGAADDSGLPNDRFFAVRPEGSVSTLKIQRTERGDSAVYLCASSSQGRTEAFFGQGTRLTVV.

The chain carries TRBV3-1 (or the pseudogene TRBV3-2) and TRBJ2-3; no reliable D call. Trimming pared 4 bases from V and 4 bases from J, leaving 9 bases between. Germline V gene sequence: CDR1 LGHDT, CDR2 YNNKEL (reference sequence). The CDR3 covers 13 residues. In nucleotides, the CDR3 is TGTGCCAGCAGCCTTTCGGGTCCAGATACGCAGTATTTT. It encodes CASSLSGPDTQYF.

V and J are TRBV6-2 or TRBV6-3 and TRBJ2-1, with 10 bases lining up with TRBD2. Unmatched junction bases numbered 13, after V lost 6 bases and J lost 8 bases. This CDR3 has 16 amino acids. Per germline, CDR1 MNHEY and CDR2 SVGEGT. CDR3 in amino acids: CASSYIRLAGGDEQFF. The CDR3 DNA is TGTGCCAGCAGCTATATCCGACTAGCGGGCGGGGATGAGCAGTTCTTC.

The chain combines TRBV5-5 with TRBJ1-4; 8 nucleotides agree with TRBD1. This CDR3 has 16 residues. V was clipped by 0 bases and J by 2 bases; unmatched bases: 3. Germline V gene sequence: CDR1 SGHKS, CDR2 YYEKEE (reference sequence). CDR3: CASSLGQGFTNEKLFF. The CDR3 DNA follows: TGTGCCAGCAGCTTGGGACAGGGGTTTACTAATGAAAAACTGTTTTTT.

The chain recombines TRBV10-3 with TRBJ1-2, with 9 positions matching TRBD1. Per germline, CDR1 ENHRY and CDR2 SYGVKD. V shed 10 bases, J shed 4 bases, and the junction held 7 bases outside the gene matches. The CDR3 totals 13 residues. The CDR3 spells CATTGGAGYGYTF. For the CDR3, the DNA is TGTGCCACCACAGGGGGCGCGGGCTATGGCTACACCTTC.

V gene TRBV7-2 combines with J gene TRBJ2-5, with D possibly TRBD1 on 5 matching bases. In germline, CDR1 is SGHTA, CDR2 FQGNSA. This CDR3 contains 14 residues. V lost 5 bases and J lost 2, with 12 bases in between. The CDR3 is CASSPRRGQETQYF. The CDR3 region has the DNA TGTGCCAGCAGCCCAAGAAGGGGACAAGAGACCCAGTACTTC.

The count of this clone is one. V gene TRBV19 combines with J gene TRBJ1-3; no firm D call. V was cut by 3 bases and J by 1 base, with 7 bases left in between. Germline V gene data show CDR1 as LNHDA and CDR2 as SQIVND (reference sequence). The CDR3 is made up of 14 amino acids. The CDR3 spells CASSMGVSGNTIYF. The CDR3 DNA sequence: TGTGCCAGTAGTATGGGAGTATCTGGAAACACCATATATTTT.

As regards this clone: Other DNA sequences in this sample translate to the same CDR3. This chain links TRBV18 with TRBJ2-3; 9 bases align to TRBD2. Trimming at V came to 0 bases and at J to 4 bases, leaving 2 bases not matched to a gene. Looked up from germline, CDR1 is KGHSH and CDR2 is LQKENI. The CDR3 runs to 15 residues. The CDR3 DNA reads TGTGCCAGCTCACCACCGGGACTAGCCGCAGATACGCAGTATTTT. This translates into CASSPPGLAADTQYF.

This clone was recorded only once. V gene TRBV19 combines with J gene TRBJ1-3; tentative D call: TRBD1 (5 bases). Trimming took off 5 bases at V and 0 bases at J, with 8 bases between the two ends. The CDR3 has 14 residues. Germline V CDR1 and CDR2: LNHDA, SQIVND (reference sequence). The CDR3 region has the DNA TGTGCCAGTAGTCGGGGGAACTCTGGAAACACCATATATTTT. Residues: CASSRGNSGNTIYF. Full variable domain (remainder filled in from reference TRBV19 and TRBJ1-3): DGGITQSPKYLFRKEGQNVTLSCEQNLNHDAMYWYRQDPGQGLRLIYYSQIVNDFQKGDIAEGYSVSREKKESFPLTVTSAQKNPTAFYLCASSRGNSGNTIYFGEGSWLTVV.

This clone has a single count. The V and J genes are TRBV27 and TRBJ1-2; D may be TRBD1 (6 bases). The CDR3 contains 15 residues. Germline values: CDR1 MNHEY, CDR2 SMNVEV (reference sequence). V lost 5 bases, J lost 0 bases, and 13 bases lay in between. CDR3 nucleotides: TGTGCCAGCAGTGCAGACAGGATAGCTAACTATGGCTACACCTTC. Its protein product is CASSADRIANYGYTF.